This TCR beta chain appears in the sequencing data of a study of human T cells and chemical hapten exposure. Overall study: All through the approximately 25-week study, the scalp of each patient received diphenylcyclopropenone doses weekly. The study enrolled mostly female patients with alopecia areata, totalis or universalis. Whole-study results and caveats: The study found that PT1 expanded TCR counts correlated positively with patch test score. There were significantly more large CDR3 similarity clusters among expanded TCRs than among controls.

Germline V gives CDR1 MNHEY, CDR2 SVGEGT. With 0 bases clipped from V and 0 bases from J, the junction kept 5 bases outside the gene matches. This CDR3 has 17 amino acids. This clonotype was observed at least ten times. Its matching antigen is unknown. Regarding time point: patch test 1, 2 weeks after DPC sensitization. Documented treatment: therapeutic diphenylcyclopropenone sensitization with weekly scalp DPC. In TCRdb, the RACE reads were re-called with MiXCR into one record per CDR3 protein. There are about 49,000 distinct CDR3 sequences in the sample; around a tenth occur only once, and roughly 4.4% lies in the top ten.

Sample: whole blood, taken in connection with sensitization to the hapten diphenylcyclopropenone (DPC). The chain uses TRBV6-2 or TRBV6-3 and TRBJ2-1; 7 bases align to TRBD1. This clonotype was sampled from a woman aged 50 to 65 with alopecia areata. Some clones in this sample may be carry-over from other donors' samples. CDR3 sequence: CASSYSSDRSSYNEQFF. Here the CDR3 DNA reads TGTGCCAGCAGTTACTCGTCGGACAGGAGCTCCTACAATGAGCAGTTCTTC.